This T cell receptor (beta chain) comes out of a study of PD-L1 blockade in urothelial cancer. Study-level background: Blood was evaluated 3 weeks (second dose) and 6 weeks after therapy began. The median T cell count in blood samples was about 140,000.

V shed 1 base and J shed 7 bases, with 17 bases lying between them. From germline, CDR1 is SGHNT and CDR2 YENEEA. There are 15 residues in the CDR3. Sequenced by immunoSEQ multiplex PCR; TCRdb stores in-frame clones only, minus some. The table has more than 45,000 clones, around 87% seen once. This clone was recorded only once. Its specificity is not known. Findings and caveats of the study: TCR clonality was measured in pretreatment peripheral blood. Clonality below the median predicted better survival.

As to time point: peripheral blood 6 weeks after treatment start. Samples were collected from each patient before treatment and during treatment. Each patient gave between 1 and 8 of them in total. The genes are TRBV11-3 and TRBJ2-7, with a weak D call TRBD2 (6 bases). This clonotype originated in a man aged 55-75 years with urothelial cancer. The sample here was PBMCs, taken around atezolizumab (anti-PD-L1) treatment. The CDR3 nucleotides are TGTGCCAGCAGCTTAGGTGACTTGGAGGGGAGTGAGCAGTACTTC. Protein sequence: CASSLGDLEGSEQYF.